These 15 T cell receptor beta chains were sequenced from one sample in a study of T cell responses to AZD1222 COVID-19 vaccine. Using immunoSEQ multiplex PCR, the repertoire was profiled, and TCRdb retains in-frame clones only, with some absent. The repertoire holds 100,000 to 150,000 clones, with 92% as singletons. The source material was peripheral blood, sampled on day 0 of AZD1222 vaccination. All receptors derive from an adult in good health.

The CDR3 is CASSQASADTQYF. The CDR3, as DNA: TGTGCCAGCAGCCAAGCATCGGCAGATACGCAGTATTTT. V gene TRBV3-1 (or the pseudogene TRBV3-2) combines with J gene TRBJ2-3; D gene unclear. This CDR3 region has 13 residues. V was trimmed by 1 base and J by 4 bases, leaving 6 bases between them. The germline V gene has CDR1 LGHDT and CDR2 YNNKEL (reference sequence).

The chain recombines TRBV24-1 with TRBJ2-7, with 13 bases aligning to TRBD2. The CDR3 is 14 amino acids. Germline V gene lookup returns CDR1 KGHDR and CDR2 SFDVKD. The V gene end was trimmed by 5 bases and the J gene end by 4 bases; junction bases not matched to a gene: 1. The CDR3 DNA reads as TGTGCCACCAGTGGGACTAGCGGGAGTTACGAGCAGTACTTC. Amino acid sequence: CATSGTSGSYEQYF.

The chain has TRBV11-3 and TRBJ1-2; perhaps TRBD1 as D (5 bases). Trimming removed 5 bases from V and 7 bases from J, with 14 bases in between. Looked up from germline, CDR1 is SGHNT and CDR2 is YENEEA. The CDR3 totals 13 residues. The CDR3 DNA reads TGTGCCAGCAGCCCCCAGGGACGGGCTGGCTACACCTTC. Its translation is CASSPQGRAGYTF. The variable domain in full, with the rest retrieved from reference TRBV11-3 and TRBJ1-2, is EAGVVQSPRYKIIEKKQPVAFWCNPISGHNTLYWYLQNLGQGPELLIRYENEEAVDDSQLPKDRFSAERLKGVDSTLKIQPAELGDSAVYLCASSPQGRAGYTFGSGTRLTVV.

The rearrangement links TRBV2 to TRBJ2-7; 9 bases are shared with TRBD2. CDR1 and CDR2 from the germline V gene are SNHLY and FYNNEI. J gave up 1 base and V 3 bases, and 4 bases lay outside the gene matches. The CDR3 runs 15 residues. The DNA of the CDR3 is TGTGCCAGCAGTGACCTACTAGCGGGTTCCTACGAGCAGTACTTC. Its translation: CASSDLLAGSYEQYF.

The chain is built from TRBV9 and TRBJ2-7; no firm D call. The CDR3 length is 13 residues. V was pared by 4 bases and J by 0 bases, with 8 bases between. CDR1 SGDLS and CDR2 YYNGEE come from the germline V gene. CDR3 DNA sequence: TGTGCCAGCAGCCGACACAGCTCCTACGAGCAGTACTTC. Its protein product is CASSRHSSYEQYF.

The V call is TRBV15, the J call TRBJ1-1, with D unclear. This CDR3 has 13 amino acids. Trimming cost V 0 bases and J 7 bases, with 9 bases left between them. Germline assignment: CDR1 LNHNV and CDR2 YYDKDF (reference sequence). CDR3 sequence: CATSRDLFGEAFF. Here the CDR3 DNA reads TGTGCCACCAGCAGAGATTTGTTTGGTGAAGCTTTCTTT.

The gene calls are TRBV5-6 and TRBJ2-1; possible D gene TRBD1, 6 bases. V shed 4 bases and J shed 2 bases, with 16 bases lying between them. The germline V gene encodes CDR1 SGHDT and CDR2 YYEEEE. The CDR3 totals 16 residues. CDR3 nucleotide sequence: TGTGCCAGCAGCCAGCCCGGGACAATCCCCTACAATGAGCAGTTCTTC. This codes for CASSQPGTIPYNEQFF.

The rearrangement links TRBV7-9 to TRBJ2-5; the match to TRBD1 covers 9 bases. Per germline, CDR1 SEHNR and CDR2 FQNEAQ (reference sequence). The length of the CDR3 is 15 residues. V lost 5 bases, J lost 2 bases, and 6 bases stayed unmatched. The CDR3 loop is CASSQGQGRQETQYF. DNA of the CDR3: TGTGCCAGCAGCCAAGGACAGGGGCGGCAAGAGACCCAGTACTTC.

J is TRBJ2-6 and V is TRBV6-1, with D unclear. The V end was cut by 3 bases, the J end by 1 base, with 7 bases between. CDR1 and CDR2 from the germline V gene are MNHNS and SASEGT. This CDR3 has 15 amino acids. In nucleotides, the CDR3 is TGTGCCAGCAGTGATTGGTATTCTGGGGCCAACGTCCTGACTTTC. Protein: CASSDWYSGANVLTF.

V and J are TRBV5-1 and TRBJ1-2; the match to TRBD1 covers 8 bases. Trimming cost V 0 bases and J 2 bases; bases outside gene matches: 3. The germline V gene has CDR1 SGHRS and CDR2 YFSETQ. The CDR3 is 15 residues long. In DNA, the CDR3 is TGCGCCAGCAGCTTGGGACAGGGGAGCAACTATGGCTACACCTTC. Its protein product is CASSLGQGSNYGYTF.

The chain employs TRBV19 and TRBJ2-5; D perhaps matches TRBD2 (5 bases). The CDR3 spans 13 residues. Germline CDR1 LNHDA, CDR2 SQIVND (reference sequence). V gave up 4 bases and J gave up 5 bases, with 11 bases separating them. CDR3 residues: CASSSGLGETQYF. DNA of the CDR3: TGTGCCAGTAGTAGCGGGCTGGGGGAGACCCAGTACTTC. The full variable domain, with the rest looked up from reference TRBV19 and TRBJ2-5, is DGGITQSPKYLFRKEGQNVTLSCEQNLNHDAMYWYRQDPGQGLRLIYYSQIVNDFQKGDIAEGYSVSREKKESFPLTVTSAQKNPTAFYLCASSSGLGETQYFGPGTRLLVL.

The chain has TRBV4-2 and TRBJ2-2; TRBD2 matches at 9 bases. J lost 5 bases, V lost 1 base, and 5 bases had no gene match. In germline, CDR1 is LGHNA, CDR2 YNFKEQ. The CDR3 has 16 amino acids. The CDR3 DNA sequence: TGTGCCAGCAGCCAAGGCGGGACTAGCATAACCGGGGAGCTGTTTTTT. This codes for CASSQGGTSITGELFF.

V gene TRBV5-6 combines with J gene TRBJ1-5; TRBD1 agrees at 9 bases. Germline V lookup: CDR1 SGHDT, CDR2 YYEEEE. V shed 3 bases and J 4 bases; nucleotides not matched to a gene: 8. The CDR3 length is 16 residues. CDR3 sequence: CASSWTGTGNNQPQHF. In nucleotides, the CDR3 is TGTGCCAGCAGCTGGACCGGGACAGGGAATAATCAGCCCCAGCATTTT.

The J gene is TRBJ2-7, the V gene TRBV6-1; D is uncertain. Germline V gene sequence: CDR1 MNHNS, CDR2 SASEGT. The CDR3 has 13 amino acids. V was shortened by 2 bases and J by 2 bases, with 7 bases between the two germline ends. CDR3 coding DNA: TGTGCCAGCAGTGAACCCCCCCCCTACGAGCAGTACTTC. Protein product: CASSEPPPYEQYF.

V usage is TRBV11-1 and J usage is TRBJ1-6; D unclear. V was cut by 5 bases and J by 8 bases, with 13 bases left in between. The CDR3 covers 14 residues. Per the germline V gene, CDR1 is SGHAT and CDR2 is FQDESV (reference sequence). CDR3 DNA sequence: TGTGCCAGCAGCCCCGGGTGGCAGGATTCACCCCTCCACTTT. This sequence encodes CASSPGWQDSPLHF.